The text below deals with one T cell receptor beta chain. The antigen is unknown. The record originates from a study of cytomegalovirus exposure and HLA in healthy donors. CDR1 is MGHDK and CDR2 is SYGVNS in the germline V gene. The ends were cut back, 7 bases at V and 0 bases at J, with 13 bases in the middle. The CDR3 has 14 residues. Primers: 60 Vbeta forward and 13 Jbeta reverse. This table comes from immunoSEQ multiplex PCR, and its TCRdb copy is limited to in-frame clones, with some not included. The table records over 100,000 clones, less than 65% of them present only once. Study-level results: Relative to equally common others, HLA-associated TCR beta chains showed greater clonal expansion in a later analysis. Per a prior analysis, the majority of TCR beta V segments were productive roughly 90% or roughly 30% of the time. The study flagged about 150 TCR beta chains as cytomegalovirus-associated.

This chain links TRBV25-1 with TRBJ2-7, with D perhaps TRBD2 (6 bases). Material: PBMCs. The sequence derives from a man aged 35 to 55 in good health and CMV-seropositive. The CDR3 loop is CASILSGYSYEQYF. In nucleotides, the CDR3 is TGTGCCAGCATTCTTAGCGGATACTCCTACGAGCAGTACTTC.